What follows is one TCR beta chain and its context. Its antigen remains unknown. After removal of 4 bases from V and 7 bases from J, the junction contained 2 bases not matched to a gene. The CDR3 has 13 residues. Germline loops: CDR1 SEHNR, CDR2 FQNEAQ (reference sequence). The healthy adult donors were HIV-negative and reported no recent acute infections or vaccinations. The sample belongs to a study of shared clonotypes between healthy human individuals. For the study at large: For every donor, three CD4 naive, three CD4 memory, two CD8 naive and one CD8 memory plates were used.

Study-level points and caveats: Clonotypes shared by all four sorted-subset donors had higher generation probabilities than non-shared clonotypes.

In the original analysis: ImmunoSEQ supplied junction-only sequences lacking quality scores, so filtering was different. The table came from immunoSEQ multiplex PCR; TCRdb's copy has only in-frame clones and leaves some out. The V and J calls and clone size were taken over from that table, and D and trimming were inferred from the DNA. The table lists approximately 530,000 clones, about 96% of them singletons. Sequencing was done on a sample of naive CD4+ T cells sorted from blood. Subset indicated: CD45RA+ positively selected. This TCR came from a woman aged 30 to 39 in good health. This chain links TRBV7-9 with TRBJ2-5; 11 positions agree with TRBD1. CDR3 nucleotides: TGTGCCAGCAGCTCGGGACAGGGGGGGACCCAGTACTTC. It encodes CASSSGQGGTQYF. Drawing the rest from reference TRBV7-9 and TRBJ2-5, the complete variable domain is DTGVSQNPRHKITKRGQNVTFRCDPISEHNRLYWYRQTLGQGPEFLTYFQNEAQLEKSRLLSDRFSAERPKGSFSTLEIQRTEQGDSAMYLCASSSGQGGTQYFGPGTRLLVL.